This is a list of T cell receptor beta chains from one sample in a study of T cells in Graves' hyperthyroidism and ophthalmopathy. TCRdb called the multiplex PCR reads again in MiXCR, with one record for every CDR3 protein. The table records around 720,000 distinct CDR3 sequences, under 45% of them present only once. Material for sequencing was blood. The receptors shown here come from a woman aged 40 to 50 with Graves' hyperthyroidism. Each CDR3 is given with its conserved first and last residue. D genes are given only for firm matches. A row's size may be missing; if present it is once, few, many or a size class.

D gene: NA; CDR3 length: 15; J gene: TRBJ2-7; V gene: TRBV11-1; clone size: NA; CDR3 protein: CASSFVIGETGEQYF; CDR3 DNA: TGTGCCAGCAGCTTTGTGATAGGAGAAACGGGCGAGCAGTACTTC
D gene: NA; CDR3 length: 12; J gene: TRBJ2-7; V gene: TRBV7-9; clone size: NA; CDR3 protein: CASSRSWGEQYF; CDR3 DNA: TGTGCCAGCAGCCGGTCCTGGGGCGAGCAGTACTTC
D gene: NA; CDR3 length: 15; J gene: TRBJ1-6; V gene: TRBV7-6; clone size: many; CDR3 protein: CASSQGRAVGSPLHF; CDR3 DNA: TGTGCCAGCAGCCAAGGCCGGGCGGTCGGTTCACCCCTCCACTTT
D gene: NA; CDR3 length: 13; J gene: TRBJ2-7; V gene: TRBV20-1; clone size: many; CDR3 protein: CSAPGEVSALQYF; CDR3 DNA: TGCAGTGCCCCCGGTGAGGTGAGCGCCCTGCAGTACTTC
D gene: NA; CDR3 length: 12; J gene: TRBJ1-1; V gene: TRBV6-5; clone size: many; CDR3 protein: CASSKVNTEAFF; CDR3 DNA: TGTGCCAGCAGTAAGGTGAACACTGAAGCTTTCTTT
D gene: NA; CDR3 length: 14; J gene: TRBJ1-2; V gene: TRBV4-3; clone size: NA; CDR3 protein: CASSQRTAGYGYTF; CDR3 DNA: TGCGCCAGCAGCCAGAGGACCGCGGGCTATGGCTACACCTTC
D gene: NA; CDR3 length: 12; J gene: TRBJ1-1; V gene: TRBV3-1; clone size: many; CDR3 protein: CASSQEPDVAFF; CDR3 DNA: TGTGCCAGCAGCCAAGAGCCCGATGTAGCTTTCTTT
D gene: NA; CDR3 length: 13; J gene: TRBJ1-2; V gene: TRBV29-1; clone size: many; CDR3 protein: CSVVVGLGYGYTF; CDR3 DNA: TGCAGCGTTGTTGTGGGCTTGGGGTATGGCTACACCTTC
D gene: NA; CDR3 length: 16; J gene: TRBJ1-2; V gene: TRBV5-8; clone size: many; CDR3 protein: CASSLPWGGRVYGYTF; CDR3 DNA: TGTGCCAGCAGCCTCCCCTGGGGGGGGCGCGTCTATGGCTACACCTTC
D gene: TRBD1; CDR3 length: 13; J gene: TRBJ1-5; V gene: TRBV10-3; clone size: NA; CDR3 protein: CAISPTGNQPQHF; CDR3 DNA: TGTGCCATCAGCCCGACAGGGAATCAGCCCCAGCATTTT
D gene: NA; CDR3 length: 15; J gene: TRBJ2-6; V gene: TRBV6-2/TRBV6-3; clone size: NA; CDR3 protein: CASSYAGAGANVLTF; CDR3 DNA: TGTGCCAGCAGTTACGCAGGTGCTGGGGCCAACGTCCTGACTTTC
D gene: NA; CDR3 length: 15; J gene: TRBJ1-2; V gene: TRBV6-1; clone size: NA; CDR3 protein: CASSLRAWGYGGYTF; CDR3 DNA: TGTGCCAGCAGTCTCCGGGCATGGGGCTACGGTGGCTACACCTTC
D gene: TRBD1; CDR3 length: 15; J gene: TRBJ1-1; V gene: TRBV9; clone size: few; CDR3 protein: CASSVVRQGHTEAFF; CDR3 DNA: TGTGCCAGCAGCGTAGTCCGACAGGGCCACACTGAAGCTTTCTTT
D gene: TRBD1; CDR3 length: 14; J gene: TRBJ2-7; V gene: TRBV10-3; clone size: few; CDR3 protein: CAITDRASSYEQYF; CDR3 DNA: TGTGCCATCACGGACAGGGCGAGCTCCTACGAGCAGTACTTC
D gene: NA; CDR3 length: 15; J gene: TRBJ1-1; V gene: TRBV6-2/TRBV6-3; clone size: NA; CDR3 protein: CASTFVALGNTEAFF; CDR3 DNA: TGTGCCAGCACGTTCGTGGCCCTTGGGAACACTGAAGCTTTCTTT
D gene: NA; CDR3 length: 13; J gene: TRBJ1-4; V gene: TRBV7-9; clone size: NA; CDR3 protein: CASGTSGLEKLFF; CDR3 DNA: TGTGCCAGCGGGACTAGTGGTCTTGAAAAACTGTTTTTT
D gene: NA; CDR3 length: 14; J gene: TRBJ1-5; V gene: TRBV11-2; clone size: few; CDR3 protein: CASSSGASNQPQHF; CDR3 DNA: TGTGCCAGCAGCTCAGGGGCGAGCAATCAGCCCCAGCATTTT
D gene: NA; CDR3 length: 14; J gene: TRBJ1-6; V gene: TRBV7-2; clone size: many; CDR3 protein: CASSLWDLDSPLHF; CDR3 DNA: TGTGCCAGCAGCTTGTGGGACCTGGATTCACCCCTCCACTTT
D gene: NA; CDR3 length: 14; J gene: TRBJ2-6; V gene: TRBV20-1; clone size: many; CDR3 protein: CSARLGAAANVLTF; CDR3 DNA: TGCAGTGCTAGACTAGGTGCGGCAGCCAACGTCCTGACTTTC
D gene: NA; CDR3 length: 14; J gene: TRBJ1-1; V gene: TRBV6-5; clone size: NA; CDR3 protein: CASKTGFLSTEAFF; CDR3 DNA: TGTGCCAGCAAGACCGGGTTTTTGAGCACTGAAGCTTTCTTT
D gene: NA; CDR3 length: 14; J gene: TRBJ1-5; V gene: TRBV6-1; clone size: many; CDR3 protein: CASSEAGQHQPQHF; CDR3 DNA: TGTGCCAGCAGTGAAGCGGGGCAGCATCAGCCCCAGCATTTT
D gene: TRBD1; CDR3 length: 17; J gene: TRBJ1-5; V gene: TRBV19; clone size: NA; CDR3 protein: CASSIKIGSDRDQPQHF; CDR3 DNA: TGTGCCAGTAGTATAAAGATCGGCAGCGACAGGGATCAGCCCCAGCATTTT
D gene: TRBD1; CDR3 length: 15; J gene: TRBJ2-5; V gene: TRBV4-1; clone size: NA; CDR3 protein: CASSQGWTGRETQYF; CDR3 DNA: TGCGCCAGCAGCCAAGGATGGACAGGGCGTGAGACCCAGTACTTC
D gene: NA; CDR3 length: 12; J gene: TRBJ2-5; V gene: TRBV19; clone size: few; CDR3 protein: CASMGSLETQYF; CDR3 DNA: TGTGCCAGTATGGGCAGTTTGGAGACCCAGTACTTC
D gene: NA; CDR3 length: 15; J gene: TRBJ2-7; V gene: TRBV6-5; clone size: once; CDR3 protein: CASSYTTRGTGEQYF; CDR3 DNA: TGTGCCAGCAGTTACACAACTAGGGGCACAGGCGAGCAGTACTTC
D gene: NA; CDR3 length: 14; J gene: TRBJ2-7; V gene: TRBV24-1; clone size: many; CDR3 protein: CATSSQGFPYEQYF; CDR3 DNA: TGTGCCACCAGTTCACAGGGTTTCCCCTACGAGCAGTACTTC
D gene: NA; CDR3 length: 13; J gene: TRBJ2-7; V gene: TRBV3-1; clone size: NA; CDR3 protein: CASSQETTYEQYF; CDR3 DNA: TGTGCCAGCAGCCAAGAAACTACCTACGAGCAGTACTTC
D gene: TRBD2; CDR3 length: 14; J gene: TRBJ2-5; V gene: TRBV7-2; clone size: NA; CDR3 protein: CASTTSERAETQYF; CDR3 DNA: TGTGCCAGCACCACTAGCGAGAGGGCTGAGACCCAGTACTTC
D gene: TRBD1; CDR3 length: 19; J gene: TRBJ2-6; V gene: TRBV7-8; clone size: many; CDR3 protein: CASRGTGGQDIRGANVLTF; CDR3 DNA: TGTGCCAGCAGGGGGACAGGGGGCCAAGATATAAGGGGGGCCAACGTCCTGACTTTC
D gene: NA; CDR3 length: 14; J gene: TRBJ1-1; V gene: TRBV10-1; clone size: many; CDR3 protein: CASSSDGSNTEAFF; CDR3 DNA: TGCGCCAGCAGTTCGGACGGATCAAACACTGAAGCTTTCTTT
D gene: NA; CDR3 length: 13; J gene: TRBJ1-5; V gene: TRBV20-1; clone size: many; CDR3 protein: CSATSVPRQPQHF; CDR3 DNA: TGCAGTGCTACTTCGGTGCCAAGACAGCCCCAGCATTTT
D gene: TRBD2; CDR3 length: 11; J gene: TRBJ2-7; V gene: TRBV6-2/TRBV6-3; clone size: NA; CDR3 protein: CASRGGSGQYF; CDR3 DNA: TGTGCCAGCAGGGGGGGGTCAGGGCAGTACTTC
D gene: NA; CDR3 length: 15; J gene: TRBJ2-7; V gene: TRBV20-1; clone size: NA; CDR3 protein: CSASGGPSSYNEQYF; CDR3 DNA: TGCAGTGCTAGTGGGGGTCCTAGCTCCTACAATGAGCAGTACTTC
D gene: NA; CDR3 length: 13; J gene: TRBJ1-1; V gene: TRBV7-8; clone size: many; CDR3 protein: CASSPGRLTEAFF; CDR3 DNA: TGTGCCAGCAGCCCAGGGCGGCTCACTGAAGCTTTCTTT
D gene: TRBD2; CDR3 length: 16; J gene: TRBJ2-2; V gene: TRBV10-3; clone size: once; CDR3 protein: CAISDGASGYTGELFF; CDR3 DNA: TGTGCCATCAGTGATGGGGCTAGCGGGTACACCGGGGAGCTGTTTTTT
D gene: TRBD2; CDR3 length: 13; J gene: TRBJ2-7; V gene: TRBV6-6; clone size: many; CDR3 protein: CASALADSYEQYF; CDR3 DNA: TGTGCCTCGGCGCTAGCGGACTCCTACGAGCAGTACTTC
D gene: NA; CDR3 length: 14; J gene: TRBJ1-1; V gene: TRBV29-1; clone size: many; CDR3 protein: CSAELQGSNTEAFF; CDR3 DNA: TGCAGCGCCGAACTTCAGGGGTCGAACACTGAAGCTTTCTTT
D gene: NA; CDR3 length: 13; J gene: TRBJ1-2; V gene: TRBV10-3; clone size: once; CDR3 protein: CAISESSLYGYTF; CDR3 DNA: TGTGCCATCAGTGAATCGTCACTCTATGGCTACACCTTC
D gene: NA; CDR3 length: 13; J gene: TRBJ2-7; V gene: TRBV7-2; clone size: many; CDR3 protein: CASSGLGGREQYF; CDR3 DNA: TGTGCCAGCAGCGGCCTCGGGGGGCGCGAGCAGTACTTC
D gene: TRBD1; CDR3 length: 14; J gene: TRBJ1-4; V gene: TRBV10-3; clone size: NA; CDR3 protein: CAISSGTGKEKLFF; CDR3 DNA: TGTGCCATTTCCTCCGGGACAGGGAAGGAAAAACTGTTTTTT
D gene: NA; CDR3 length: 14; J gene: TRBJ2-3; V gene: TRBV7-9; clone size: NA; CDR3 protein: CASSSPGPADTQYF; CDR3 DNA: TGTGCCAGCAGCTCCCCGGGACCGGCAGATACGCAGTATTTT